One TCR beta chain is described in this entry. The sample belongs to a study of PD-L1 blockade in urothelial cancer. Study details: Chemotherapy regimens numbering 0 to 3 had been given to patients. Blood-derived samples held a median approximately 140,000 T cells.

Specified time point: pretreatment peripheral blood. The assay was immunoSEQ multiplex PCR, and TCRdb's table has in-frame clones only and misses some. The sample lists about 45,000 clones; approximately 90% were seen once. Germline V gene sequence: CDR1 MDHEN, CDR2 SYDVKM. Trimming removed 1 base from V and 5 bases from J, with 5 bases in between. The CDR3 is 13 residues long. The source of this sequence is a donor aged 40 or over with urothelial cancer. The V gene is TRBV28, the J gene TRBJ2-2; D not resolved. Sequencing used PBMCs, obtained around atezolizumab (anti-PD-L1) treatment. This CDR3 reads CASSLSGTGELFF. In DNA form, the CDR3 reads TGTGCCAGCAGTTTATCGGGTACCGGGGAGCTGTTTTTT.